This T cell receptor beta chain was found in a study of blood T cell repertoires in COVID-19. The repertoire was sequenced with immunoSEQ multiplex PCR; TCRdb's copy has only in-frame clones and lacks some. The table has some 68,000 clones, about 91% seen once. Trimming took off 1 base at V and 10 bases at J, with 11 bases between the two ends. CDR1 is SGHTA and CDR2 is FQGNSA in the germline V gene. The CDR3 length is 13 residues. The gene calls are TRBV7-2 and TRBJ1-5, with D perhaps TRBD1 (5 bases). The specimen sequenced was peripheral blood. The sequence came from a middle-aged man with active COVID-19. The CDR3 reads CASSLERGRPQHF. The CDR3 region has the DNA TGTGCCAGCAGCTTAGAGCGGGGACGTCCCCAGCATTTT.